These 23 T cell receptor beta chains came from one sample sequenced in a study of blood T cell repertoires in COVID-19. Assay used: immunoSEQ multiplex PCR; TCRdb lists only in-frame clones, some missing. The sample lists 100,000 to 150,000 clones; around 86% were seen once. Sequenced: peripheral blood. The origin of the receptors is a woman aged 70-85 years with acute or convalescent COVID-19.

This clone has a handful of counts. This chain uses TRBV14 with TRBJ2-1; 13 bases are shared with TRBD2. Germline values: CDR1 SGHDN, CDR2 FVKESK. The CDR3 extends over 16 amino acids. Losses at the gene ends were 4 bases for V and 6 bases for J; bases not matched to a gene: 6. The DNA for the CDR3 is TGTGCCAGCAGCCCCAGGACTAGCGGGGGTAGCAATGAGCAGTTCTTC. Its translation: CASSPRTSGGSNEQFF.

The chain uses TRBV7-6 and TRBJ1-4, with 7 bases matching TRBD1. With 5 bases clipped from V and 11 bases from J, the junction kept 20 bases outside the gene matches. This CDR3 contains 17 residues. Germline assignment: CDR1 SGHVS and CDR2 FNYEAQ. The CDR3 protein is CASSLQPAGTAVLKLFF. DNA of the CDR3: TGTGCCAGCAGCCTCCAACCAGCCGGGACAGCAGTCCTTAAACTGTTTTTT.

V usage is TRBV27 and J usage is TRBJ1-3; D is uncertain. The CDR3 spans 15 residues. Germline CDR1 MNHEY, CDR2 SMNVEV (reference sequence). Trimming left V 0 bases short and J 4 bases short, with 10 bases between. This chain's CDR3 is CASSLSKTGGNTIYF. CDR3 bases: TGTGCCAGCAGTTTATCGAAAACGGGGGGAAACACCATATATTTT.

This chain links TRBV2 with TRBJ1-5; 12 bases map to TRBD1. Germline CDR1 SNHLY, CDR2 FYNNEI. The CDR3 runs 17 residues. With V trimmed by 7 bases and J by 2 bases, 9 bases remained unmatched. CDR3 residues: CASTRDRGRGGNQPQHF. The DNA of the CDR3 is TGTGCCAGCACCCGGGACAGGGGGCGTGGGGGCAATCAGCCCCAGCATTTT. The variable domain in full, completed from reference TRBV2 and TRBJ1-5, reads EPEVTQTPSHQVTQMGQEVILRCVPISNHLYFYWYRQILGQKVEFLVSFYNNEISEKSEIFDDQFSVERPDGSNFTLKIRSTKLEDSAMYFCASTRDRGRGGNQPQHFGDGTRLSIL.

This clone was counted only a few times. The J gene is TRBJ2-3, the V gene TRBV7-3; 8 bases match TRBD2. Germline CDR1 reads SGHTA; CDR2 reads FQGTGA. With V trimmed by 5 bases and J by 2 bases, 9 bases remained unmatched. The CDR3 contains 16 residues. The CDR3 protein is CASSPGLAGPTDTQYF. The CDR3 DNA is TGTGCCAGCAGCCCCGGACTAGCTGGCCCCACAGATACGCAGTATTTT.

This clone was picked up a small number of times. CDR3: CATSARDRAGEGYTF. DNA of the CDR3: TGTGCCACCAGCGCCCGGGACAGGGCGGGCGAGGGCTACACCTTC. The V gene is TRBV24-1, the J gene TRBJ1-2, with 9 bases that match TRBD1. Germline CDR1 KGHDR, CDR2 SFDVKD. The CDR3 sequence is 15 residues long. Trimming removed 7 bases from V and 8 bases from J; junction bases left unmatched: 13.

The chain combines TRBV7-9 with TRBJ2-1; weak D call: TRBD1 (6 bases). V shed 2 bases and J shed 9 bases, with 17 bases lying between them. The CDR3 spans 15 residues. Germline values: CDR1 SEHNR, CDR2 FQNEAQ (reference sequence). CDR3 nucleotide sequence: TGTGCCAGCAGCTTATCTGGGCAGGGGAATAGTGAGCAGTTCTTC. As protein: CASSLSGQGNSEQFF.

The CDR3 bases are TGTGCCAGCAGCGTAGTCAGCACCGGGGAGCTGTTTTTT. Translating gives CASSVVSTGELFF. The J gene is TRBJ2-2, the V gene TRBV9; no definite D call. Germline CDR1 SGDLS, CDR2 YYNGEE. The CDR3 is 13 residues long. V dropped 0 bases and J dropped 4 bases, with 4 bases sitting between them.

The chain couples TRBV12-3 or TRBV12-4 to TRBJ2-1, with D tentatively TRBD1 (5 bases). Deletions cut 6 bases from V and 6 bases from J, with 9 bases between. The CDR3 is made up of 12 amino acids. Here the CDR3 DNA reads TGTGCCAGCAGAAGGGGTTTCAATGAGCAGTTCTTC. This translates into CASRRGFNEQFF.

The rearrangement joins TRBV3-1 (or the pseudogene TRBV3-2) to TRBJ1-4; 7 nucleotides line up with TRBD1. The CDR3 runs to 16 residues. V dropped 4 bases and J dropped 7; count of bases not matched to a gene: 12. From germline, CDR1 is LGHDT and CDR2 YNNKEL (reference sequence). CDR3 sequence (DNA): TGTGCCAGCAGCCCTCCCCAGACAGGGTTGGGTGAAAAACTGTTTTTT. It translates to CASSPPQTGLGEKLFF.

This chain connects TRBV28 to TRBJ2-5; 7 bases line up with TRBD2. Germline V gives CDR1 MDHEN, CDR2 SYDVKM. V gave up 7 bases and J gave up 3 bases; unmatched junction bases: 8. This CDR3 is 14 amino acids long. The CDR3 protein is CASNPPREEETQYF. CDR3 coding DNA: TGTGCCAGCAACCCCCCCCGGGAGGAAGAGACCCAGTACTTC.

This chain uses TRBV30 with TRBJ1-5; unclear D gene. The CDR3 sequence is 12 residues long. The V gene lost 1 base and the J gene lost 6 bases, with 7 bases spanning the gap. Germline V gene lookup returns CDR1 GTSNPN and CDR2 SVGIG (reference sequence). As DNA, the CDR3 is TGTGCCTGGAGTGATACTGGTCAGCCCCAGCATTTT. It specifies CAWSDTGQPQHF.

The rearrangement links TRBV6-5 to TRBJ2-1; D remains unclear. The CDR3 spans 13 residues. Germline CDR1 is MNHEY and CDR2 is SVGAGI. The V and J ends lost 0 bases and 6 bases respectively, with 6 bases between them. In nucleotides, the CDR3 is TGTGCCAGCAGTTACTCGTCCAGCAATGAGCAGTTCTTC. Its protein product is CASSYSSSNEQFF.

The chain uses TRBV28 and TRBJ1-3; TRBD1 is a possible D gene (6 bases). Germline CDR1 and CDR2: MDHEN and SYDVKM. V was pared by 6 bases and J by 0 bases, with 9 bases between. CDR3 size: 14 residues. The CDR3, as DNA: TGTGCCAGCAGCGGACAGACCTCTGGAAACACCATATATTTT. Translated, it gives CASSGQTSGNTIYF.

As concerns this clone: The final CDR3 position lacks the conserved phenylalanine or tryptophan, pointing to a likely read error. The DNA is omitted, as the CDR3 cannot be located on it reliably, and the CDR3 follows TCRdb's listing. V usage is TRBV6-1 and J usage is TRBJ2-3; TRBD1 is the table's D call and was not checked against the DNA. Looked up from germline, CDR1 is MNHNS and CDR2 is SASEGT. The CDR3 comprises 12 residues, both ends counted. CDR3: CASSEAVRTTRL.

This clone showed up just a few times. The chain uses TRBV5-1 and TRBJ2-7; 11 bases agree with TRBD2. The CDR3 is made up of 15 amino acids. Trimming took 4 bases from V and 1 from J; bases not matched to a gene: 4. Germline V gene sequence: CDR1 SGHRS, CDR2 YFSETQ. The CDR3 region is CASSPGLAVSYEQYF. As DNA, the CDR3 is TGCGCCAGCAGCCCGGGACTAGCGGTTTCCTACGAGCAGTACTTC. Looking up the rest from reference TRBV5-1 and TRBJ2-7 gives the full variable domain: KAGVTQTPRYLIKTRGQQVTLSCSPISGHRSVSWYQQTPGQGLQFLFEYFSETQRNKGNFPGRFSGRQFSNSRSEMNVSTLELGDSALYLCASSPGLAVSYEQYFGPGTRLTVT.

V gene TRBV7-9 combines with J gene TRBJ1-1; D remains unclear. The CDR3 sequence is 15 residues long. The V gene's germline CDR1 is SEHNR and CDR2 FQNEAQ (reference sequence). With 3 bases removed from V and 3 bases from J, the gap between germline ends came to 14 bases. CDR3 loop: CASSFSRGIDTEAFF. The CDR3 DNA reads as TGTGCCAGCAGCTTCAGTCGAGGGATTGACACTGAAGCTTTCTTT.

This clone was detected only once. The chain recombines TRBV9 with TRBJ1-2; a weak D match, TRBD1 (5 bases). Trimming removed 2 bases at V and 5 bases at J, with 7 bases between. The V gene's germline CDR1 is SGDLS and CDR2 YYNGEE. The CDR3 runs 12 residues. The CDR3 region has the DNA TGTGCCAGCAGCGTCGACAGATATGGCTACACCTTC. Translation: CASSVDRYGYTF.

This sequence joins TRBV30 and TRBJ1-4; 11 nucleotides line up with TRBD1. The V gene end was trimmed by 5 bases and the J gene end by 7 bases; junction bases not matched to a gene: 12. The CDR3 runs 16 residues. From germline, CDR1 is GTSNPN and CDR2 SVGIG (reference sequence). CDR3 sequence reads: CAWGTGGIGHSEKLFF. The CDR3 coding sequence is TGTGCCTGGGGGACAGGGGGGATCGGACACTCTGAAAAACTGTTTTTT.

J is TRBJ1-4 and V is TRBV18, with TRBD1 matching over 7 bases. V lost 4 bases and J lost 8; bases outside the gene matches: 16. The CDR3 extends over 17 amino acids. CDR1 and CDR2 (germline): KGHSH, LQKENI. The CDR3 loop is CASSRDIGTVPREKLFF. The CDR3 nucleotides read TGTGCCAGCTCACGAGACATAGGGACAGTCCCGAGGGAAAAACTGTTTTTT.

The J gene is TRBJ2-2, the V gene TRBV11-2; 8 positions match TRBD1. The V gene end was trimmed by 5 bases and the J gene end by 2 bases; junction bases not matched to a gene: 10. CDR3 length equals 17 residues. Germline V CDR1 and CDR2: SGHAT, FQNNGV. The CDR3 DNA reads TGTGCCAGCAGCAACTACCGGACAGGGCCTAACACCGGGGAGCTGTTTTTT. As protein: CASSNYRTGPNTGELFF.

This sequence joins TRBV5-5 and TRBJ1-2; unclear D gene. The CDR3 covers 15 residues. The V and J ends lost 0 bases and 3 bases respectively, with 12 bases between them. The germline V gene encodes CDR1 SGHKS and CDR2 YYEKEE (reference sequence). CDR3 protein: CASSLGRSLYYGYTF. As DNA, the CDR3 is TGTGCCAGCAGCTTGGGACGGAGCCTCTACTATGGCTACACCTTC.

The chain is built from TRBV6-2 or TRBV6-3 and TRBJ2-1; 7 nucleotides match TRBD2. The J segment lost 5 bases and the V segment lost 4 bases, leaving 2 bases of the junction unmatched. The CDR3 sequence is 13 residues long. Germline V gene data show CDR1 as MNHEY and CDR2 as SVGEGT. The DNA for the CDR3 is TGTGCCAGCAGTTGGACTAGAAACAATGAGCAGTTCTTC. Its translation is CASSWTRNNEQFF.